This TCR beta chain originates from a study of T cells in Graves' hyperthyroidism and ophthalmopathy. Of note for this clonotype: The CDR3 end shows no conserved phenylalanine or tryptophan, and so a read error is likely.

CDR1 and CDR2 from the germline V gene are ENHRY and SYGVKD. J lost 4 bases, V lost 2 bases, and 8 bases had no gene match. The CDR3 has 16 amino acids. Patients with uncontrolled infections, other autoimmune diseases, pregnancy or lactation were excluded. The CDR3 regions of TCR beta were amplified from RNA transcripts. An initial round of RT-PCR targeting the TCR CDR3 relied on the HTBI primer set. TCRdb processed the multiplex PCR reads anew with MiXCR; each CDR3 protein has one entry. The data hold 600,000 to 650,000 distinct CDR3 sequences, with around 20% observed a single time. This TCR was sampled from a young man with Graves' ophthalmopathy. This chain joins TRBV10-3 and TRBJ2-7; the match to TRBD1 covers 10 bases. The sample comprised blood. The DNA of the CDR3 is TGTGCCATCAGTGAGGGGGGACAGGGGAGTTCTTACGAGCAGTACCTC. Translated, it gives CAISEGGQGSSYEQYL.